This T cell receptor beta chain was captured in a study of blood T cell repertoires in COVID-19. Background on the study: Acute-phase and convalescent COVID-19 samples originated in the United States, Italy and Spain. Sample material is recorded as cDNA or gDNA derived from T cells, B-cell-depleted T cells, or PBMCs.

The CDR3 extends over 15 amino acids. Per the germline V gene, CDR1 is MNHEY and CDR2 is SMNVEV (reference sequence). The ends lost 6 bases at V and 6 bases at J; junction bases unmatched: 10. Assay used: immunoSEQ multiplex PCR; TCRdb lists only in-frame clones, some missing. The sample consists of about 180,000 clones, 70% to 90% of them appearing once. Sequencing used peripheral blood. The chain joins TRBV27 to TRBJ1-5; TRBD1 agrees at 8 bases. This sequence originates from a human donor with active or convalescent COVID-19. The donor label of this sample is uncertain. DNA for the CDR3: TGTGCCAGCAGCTCTGACAGGGGTTGGGGTCAGCCCCAGCATTTT. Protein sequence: CASSSDRGWGQPQHF.